A selection of T cell receptor beta chains follows, all from one sample in a study of OX40 agonist ivuxolimab in advanced cancers. Assay used: immunoSEQ multiplex PCR; TCRdb lists only in-frame clones, some missing. The data hold roughly 22,000 clones, with about 86% observed a single time. The sample was CD4+ or CD8+ T cells sorted from blood, taken in a trial of the OX40 agonist ivuxolimab. The receptor set was obtained from an adult with an advanced solid tumor such as melanoma, head and neck, liver or kidney cancer. CDR3s include the opening cysteine and the closing phenylalanine or tryptophan. The D gene is left open where the match is weak. The size entry is marked missing in some rows and otherwise reads once, few, many or a size class.

v_gene: TRBV29-1
abundance: NA
j_gene: TRBJ1-2
len: 12
d_gene: NA
CDR3aa: CSVEYPGYGYTF
CDR3nt: TGCAGCGTTGAGTACCCTGGGTATGGCTACACCTTC

v_gene: TRBV7-2
abundance: NA
j_gene: TRBJ2-7
len: 16
d_gene: NA
CDR3aa: CASSPWFRTKVDEQYF
CDR3nt: TGTGCCAGCAGCCCGTGGTTTCGGACTAAGGTGGACGAGCAGTACTTC

v_gene: TRBV11-2
abundance: NA
j_gene: TRBJ2-3
len: 15
d_gene: NA
CDR3aa: CASLAEWARGDTQYF
CDR3nt: TGTGCCAGCCTGGCAGAGTGGGCCCGCGGGGATACGCAGTATTTT

v_gene: TRBV27
abundance: NA
j_gene: TRBJ2-5
len: 13
d_gene: NA
CDR3aa: CASNSAGQETQYF
CDR3nt: TGTGCCAGCAATTCCGCAGGCCAAGAGACCCAGTACTTC

v_gene: TRBV29-1
abundance: NA
j_gene: TRBJ2-3
len: 11
d_gene: NA
CDR3aa: CSATNTDTQYF
CDR3nt: TGCAGCGCAACAAACACAGATACGCAGTATTTT

v_gene: TRBV7-9
abundance: NA
j_gene: TRBJ1-2
len: 12
d_gene: NA
CDR3aa: CASSLGPDGYTF
CDR3nt: TGTGCCAGCAGCTTAGGTCCAGATGGCTACACCTTC

v_gene: TRBV7-9
abundance: NA
j_gene: TRBJ1-3
len: 13
d_gene: NA
CDR3aa: CASRTPPGNTIYF
CDR3nt: TGTGCCAGTAGGACCCCCCCTGGAAACACCATATATTTT

v_gene: TRBV5-4
abundance: NA
j_gene: TRBJ1-5
len: 15
d_gene: NA
CDR3aa: CASSLWGEGGQPQHF
CDR3nt: TGTGCCAGCAGCTTGTGGGGGGAAGGGGGTCAGCCCCAGCATTTT

v_gene: TRBV9
abundance: NA
j_gene: TRBJ2-7
len: 14
d_gene: NA
CDR3aa: CASSVGSRGYEQYF
CDR3nt: TGTGCCAGCAGCGTCGGCAGCCGGGGCTACGAGCAGTACTTC

v_gene: TRBV7-3
abundance: NA
j_gene: TRBJ2-1
len: 15
d_gene: NA
CDR3aa: CASSLRLIGGNEQFF
CDR3nt: TGTGCCAGCAGCTTACGGTTAATAGGTGGCAATGAGCAGTTCTTC

v_gene: TRBV6-1
abundance: NA
j_gene: TRBJ2-7
len: 14
d_gene: NA
CDR3aa: CASSDPGTSYEQYF
CDR3nt: TGTGCCAGCAGTGACCCAGGGACCTCCTACGAGCAGTACTTC

v_gene: TRBV2
abundance: NA
j_gene: TRBJ2-2
len: 10
d_gene: NA
CDR3aa: CASRGGELFF
CDR3nt: TGTGCCAGCAGGGGTGGGGAGCTGTTTTTT

v_gene: TRBV5-6
abundance: NA
j_gene: TRBJ1-5
len: 14
d_gene: NA
CDR3aa: CASSLGRAHQPQHF
CDR3nt: TGTGCCAGCAGCTTGGGCAGGGCCCATCAGCCCCAGCATTTT

v_gene: TRBV7-9
abundance: once
j_gene: TRBJ2-7
len: 12
d_gene: NA
CDR3aa: CASSSKAYEQYF
CDR3nt: TGTGCCAGCAGCTCGAAGGCCTACGAGCAGTACTTC

v_gene: TRBV13
abundance: NA
j_gene: TRBJ2-4
len: 16
d_gene: TRBD2
CDR3aa: CASSWAGGIAKNIQYF
CDR3nt: TGTGCCAGCAGCTGGGCGGGAGGTATAGCCAAAAACATTCAGTACTTC

v_gene: TRBV7-6
abundance: NA
j_gene: TRBJ2-5
len: 14
d_gene: NA
CDR3aa: CASSLYIKGETQYF
CDR3nt: TGTGCCAGCAGCTTATATATTAAGGGGGAGACCCAGTACTTC

v_gene: TRBV5-6
abundance: NA
j_gene: TRBJ2-3
len: 15
d_gene: NA
CDR3aa: CASSFYVEVTDTQYF
CDR3nt: TGTGCCAGCAGCTTCTACGTCGAAGTGACAGATACGCAGTATTTT

v_gene: TRBV14
abundance: NA
j_gene: TRBJ2-5
len: 12
d_gene: NA
CDR3aa: CASSHLQETQYF
CDR3nt: TGTGCCAGCAGCCACTTACAGGAGACCCAGTACTTC

v_gene: TRBV28
abundance: NA
j_gene: TRBJ1-1
len: 13
d_gene: NA
CDR3aa: CASSLGVRTEAFF
CDR3nt: TGTGCCAGCAGTTTGGGGGTTCGGACTGAAGCTTTCTTT

v_gene: TRBV14
abundance: NA
j_gene: TRBJ1-5
len: 16
d_gene: NA
CDR3aa: CASSSLGGASNQPQHF
CDR3nt: TGTGCCAGCAGCTCATTAGGTGGGGCCAGCAATCAGCCCCAGCATTTT

v_gene: TRBV5-6
abundance: NA
j_gene: TRBJ2-7
len: 11
d_gene: NA
CDR3aa: CASSSSYEQYF
CDR3nt: TGTGCCAGCAGCTCCTCCTACGAGCAGTACTTC

v_gene: TRBV14
abundance: NA
j_gene: TRBJ2-1
len: 13
d_gene: NA
CDR3aa: CASTDYTFREQFF
CDR3nt: TGTGCCAGCACAGACTATACCTTCCGCGAGCAGTTCTTC

v_gene: TRBV5-6
abundance: NA
j_gene: TRBJ2-7
len: 12
d_gene: NA
CDR3aa: CASSLDKYEQYF
CDR3nt: TGTGCCAGCAGTTTAGACAAATACGAGCAGTACTTC

v_gene: TRBV7-2
abundance: NA
j_gene: TRBJ1-6
len: 16
d_gene: NA
CDR3aa: CASSLAAGQYNSPLHF
CDR3nt: TGTGCCAGCAGCTTAGCGGCGGGACAATATAATTCACCCCTCCACTTT

v_gene: TRBV27
abundance: NA
j_gene: TRBJ2-1
len: 15
d_gene: NA
CDR3aa: CASSYRGGGFNEQFF
CDR3nt: TGTGCCAGCAGCTACAGGGGAGGGGGTTTCAATGAGCAGTTCTTC

v_gene: TRBV9
abundance: NA
j_gene: TRBJ1-1
len: 14
d_gene: NA
CDR3aa: CASRRGGLNTEAFF
CDR3nt: TGTGCCAGCAGGCGAGGGGGACTAAACACTGAAGCTTTCTTT

v_gene: TRBV7-8
abundance: few
j_gene: TRBJ2-1
len: 12
d_gene: NA
CDR3aa: CASSLMGVEQFF
CDR3nt: TGTGCCAGCAGCTTAATGGGGGTCGAGCAGTTCTTC

v_gene: TRBV11-3
abundance: NA
j_gene: TRBJ1-6
len: 16
d_gene: TRBD1
CDR3aa: CASSSGGTSYNSPLHF
CDR3nt: TGTGCCAGCAGCTCAGGGGGAACCTCCTATAATTCACCCCTCCACTTT

v_gene: TRBV11-2
abundance: NA
j_gene: TRBJ2-3
len: 19
d_gene: TRBD2
CDR3aa: CASSLAGTSGRAFSDTQYF
CDR3nt: TGTGCCAGCAGCTTAGCCGGGACTAGCGGGAGGGCCTTCTCAGATACGCAGTATTTT

v_gene: TRBV27
abundance: NA
j_gene: TRBJ2-4
len: 15
d_gene: TRBD2
CDR3aa: CASSLTGTSGNIQYF
CDR3nt: TGTGCCAGCAGTTTAACCGGGACTAGCGGAAACATTCAGTACTTC

v_gene: TRBV27
abundance: NA
j_gene: TRBJ2-7
len: 16
d_gene: TRBD2
CDR3aa: CASKGSGTSGSNEQYF
CDR3nt: TGTGCCAGCAAGGGTTCCGGGACTAGCGGTTCTAACGAGCAGTACTTC

v_gene: TRBV4-2
abundance: NA
j_gene: TRBJ1-6
len: 13
d_gene: NA
CDR3aa: CASSQEGNSPLHF
CDR3nt: TGTGCCAGCAGCCAAGAAGGGAATTCACCCCTCCACTTT

v_gene: TRBV21-1
abundance: NA
j_gene: TRBJ2-1
len: 17
d_gene: NA
CDR3aa: CASSKEGLRSSYNEQFF
CDR3nt: TGTGCCAGCAGCAAGGAGGGATTGCGGAGCTCCTACAATGAGCAGTTCTTC

v_gene: TRBV4-1
abundance: NA
j_gene: TRBJ2-7
len: 15
d_gene: TRBD1
CDR3aa: CASSQADRASYEQYF
CDR3nt: TGCGCCAGCAGCCAAGCGGACAGGGCCTCCTACGAGCAGTACTTC

v_gene: TRBV27
abundance: NA
j_gene: TRBJ2-7
len: 11
d_gene: NA
CDR3aa: CASSFSGEQYF
CDR3nt: TGTGCCAGCAGTTTTTCGGGGGAGCAGTACTTC

v_gene: TRBV6-6
abundance: NA
j_gene: TRBJ2-5
len: 15
d_gene: TRBD1
CDR3aa: CASSHQGTGVETQYF
CDR3nt: TGTGCCAGCAGCCACCAAGGGACAGGGGTAGAGACCCAGTACTTC

v_gene: TRBV4-1
abundance: NA
j_gene: TRBJ2-7
len: 14
d_gene: NA
CDR3aa: CASSPQWQGYEQYF
CDR3nt: TGCGCCAGCAGCCCGCAGTGGCAGGGCTACGAGCAGTACTTC

v_gene: TRBV27
abundance: once
j_gene: TRBJ2-2
len: 17
d_gene: TRBD1
CDR3aa: CASSLFNRGRRTGELFF
CDR3nt: TGTGCCAGCAGTTTATTTAACAGGGGGAGGAGGACCGGGGAGCTGTTTTTT

v_gene: TRBV7-9
abundance: NA
j_gene: TRBJ2-1
len: 16
d_gene: TRBD2
CDR3aa: CASSSLTSGRGNEQFF
CDR3nt: TGTGCCAGCAGCTCCCTTACTAGCGGGAGGGGGAATGAGCAGTTCTTC

v_gene: TRBV7-9
abundance: NA
j_gene: TRBJ1-2
len: 13
d_gene: NA
CDR3aa: CASSPGSQDGYTF
CDR3nt: TGTGCCAGCAGCCCCGGGTCCCAGGATGGCTACACCTTC

v_gene: TRBV27
abundance: NA
j_gene: TRBJ2-1
len: 15
d_gene: NA
CDR3aa: CASADRDKSNNEQFF
CDR3nt: TGTGCCAGCGCTGACCGGGACAAATCAAACAATGAGCAGTTCTTC

v_gene: TRBV7-7
abundance: NA
j_gene: TRBJ2-5
len: 14
d_gene: TRBD1
CDR3aa: CASSFRAGGETQYF
CDR3nt: TGTGCTAGCAGCTTTCGGGCAGGGGGTGAGACCCAGTACTTC

v_gene: TRBV27
abundance: NA
j_gene: TRBJ1-1
len: 13
d_gene: NA
CDR3aa: CASSADSYTEAFF
CDR3nt: TGTGCCAGCAGCGCGGACAGCTACACTGAAGCTTTCTTT

v_gene: TRBV29-1
abundance: NA
j_gene: TRBJ1-2
len: 13
d_gene: NA
CDR3aa: CSAKERGRDGYTF
CDR3nt: TGCAGCGCTAAGGAGAGGGGTAGGGATGGCTACACCTTC

v_gene: TRBV5-8
abundance: once
j_gene: TRBJ1-1
len: 14
d_gene: NA
CDR3aa: CASSLARLDTEAFF
CDR3nt: TGTGCCAGCAGCTTAGCGCGGCTAGACACTGAAGCTTTCTTT

v_gene: TRBV4-1
abundance: NA
j_gene: TRBJ2-2
len: 13
d_gene: NA
CDR3aa: CASSETPIGELFF
CDR3nt: TGCGCCAGCAGCGAAACACCTATCGGGGAGCTGTTTTTT

v_gene: TRBV7-2
abundance: NA
j_gene: TRBJ2-3
len: 16
d_gene: TRBD2
CDR3aa: CASSLALAGNTNTQYF
CDR3nt: TGTGCCAGCAGCTTAGCGCTAGCGGGAAATACAAATACGCAGTATTTT

v_gene: TRBV6-6
abundance: NA
j_gene: TRBJ1-1
len: 14
d_gene: NA
CDR3aa: CASSYSGGGTEAFF
CDR3nt: TGTGCCAGCAGTTACTCGGGGGGTGGAACTGAAGCTTTCTTT

v_gene: TRBV14
abundance: NA
j_gene: TRBJ2-6
len: 19
d_gene: NA
CDR3aa: CASSQDRWESPSGANVLTF
CDR3nt: TGTGCCAGCAGCCAAGATCGGTGGGAGTCTCCCTCTGGGGCCAACGTCCTGACTTTC

v_gene: TRBV7-2
abundance: NA
j_gene: TRBJ2-7
len: 17
d_gene: TRBD1
CDR3aa: CASSLAPFKGAAYEQYF
CDR3nt: TGTGCCAGCAGCTTAGCGCCCTTCAAGGGGGCTGCCTACGAGCAGTACTTC

v_gene: TRBV4-3
abundance: NA
j_gene: TRBJ2-7
len: 15
d_gene: NA
CDR3aa: CASSQGRGGTYEQYF
CDR3nt: TGCGCCAGCAGCCAAGGGAGGGGGGGAACCTACGAGCAGTACTTC

v_gene: TRBV4-3
abundance: NA
j_gene: TRBJ2-5
len: 17
d_gene: TRBD2
CDR3aa: CASSQAWTSSGVETQYF
CDR3nt: TGCGCCAGCAGCCAAGCCTGGACTAGCTCGGGGGTGGAGACCCAGTACTTC

v_gene: TRBV29-1
abundance: once
j_gene: TRBJ2-1
len: 19
d_gene: TRBD2
CDR3aa: CSVEGWGLAGVLTYNEQFF
CDR3nt: TGCAGCGTTGAGGGTTGGGGGCTAGCGGGAGTCCTGACCTACAATGAGCAGTTCTTC

v_gene: TRBV29-1
abundance: NA
j_gene: TRBJ2-1
len: 15
d_gene: NA
CDR3aa: CSVRGGGLSYNEQFF
CDR3nt: TGCAGCGTTCGCGGTGGGGGCTTAAGCTACAATGAGCAGTTCTTC

v_gene: TRBV11-3
abundance: NA
j_gene: TRBJ2-3
len: 13
d_gene: NA
CDR3aa: CASSLEITDTQYF
CDR3nt: TGTGCCAGCAGCTTAGAGATCACAGATACGCAGTATTTT